These T cell receptor beta chains were read from a single sample in a study of shared clonotypes between healthy human individuals. Clones were read by immunoSEQ multiplex PCR, and TCRdb kept only the in-frame ones, dropping some. The sample consists of millions of clones, more than 90% of them appearing once. The sample comprised naive CD4+ T cells sorted from blood. Every receptor here comes from a man aged 18-30 years in good health. CDR3s include the opening cysteine and the closing phenylalanine or tryptophan. D genes are given only for firm matches. Rows give clone size only sometimes, using once, few, many, or a class for an expanded clone.

d_call j_call v_call clone_size cdr3_aa cdr3_nt
TRBD1 TRBJ1-1 TRBV29-1 - CSVRGQGVFLNTEAFF TGCAGCGTTCGTGGACAGGGGGTTTTTTTGAACACTGAAGCTTTCTTT
- TRBJ1-4 TRBV6-5 - CASSYEAVHFEKLFF TGTGCCAGCAGTTACGAGGCAGTCCATTTTGAAAAACTGTTTTTT
- TRBJ2-6 TRBV21-1 - CASYPRQIDSGANVLTF TGTGCCAGCTACCCACGGCAGATTGACTCTGGGGCCAACGTCCTGACTTTC
- TRBJ2-1 TRBV5-8 - CASSLEGESYNEQFF TGTGCCAGCAGCCTGGAAGGGGAATCCTACAATGAGCAGTTCTTC
TRBD2 TRBJ2-1 TRBV10-3 - CAIRYDRLAGESYNEQFF TGTGCCATCAGATACGATCGACTAGCGGGGGAGAGCTACAATGAGCAGTTCTTC
TRBD2 TRBJ2-5 TRBV7-3 - CASSSGLASETQYF TGTGCCAGCAGCTCCGGACTAGCGTCAGAGACCCAGTACTTC
- TRBJ2-7 TRBV6-1 - CASNQDSNYEQYF TGTGCCAGCAATCAGGACTCGAACTACGAGCAGTACTTC
TRBD2 TRBJ2-3 TRBV6-5 - CASSYGGGTTDTQYF TGTGCCAGCAGTTATGGGGGGGGAACCACAGATACGCAGTATTTT
- TRBJ1-3 TRBV5-8 - CASSLRSALSGNTIYF TGTGCCAGCAGCTTGAGGTCGGCCCTCTCTGGAAACACCATATATTTT
- TRBJ2-3 TRBV5-6 - CASSLSIRAGTDTQYF TGTGCCAGCAGCTTAAGTATCAGGGCAGGCACAGATACGCAGTATTTT
TRBD1 TRBJ1-1 TRBV9 few CASSPRQGANTEAFF TGTGCCAGCAGCCCCAGACAGGGCGCGAACACTGAAGCTTTCTTT
TRBD1 TRBJ1-3 TRBV30 - CAWEGASSGNTIYF TGTGCCTGGGAGGGGGCCAGCTCTGGAAACACCATATATTTT
- TRBJ2-5 TRBV5-1 - CASSTGAIQETQYF TGCGCCAGCAGCACGGGAGCAATACAAGAGACCCAGTACTTC
- TRBJ2-6 TRBV7-2 - CASSFNHGPGANVLTF TGTGCCAGCAGCTTTAACCACGGACCTGGGGCCAACGTCCTGACTTTC
- TRBJ2-3 TRBV7-8 - CASSPRRESTDTQYF TGTGCCAGCAGCCCGCGCCGGGAAAGCACAGATACGCAGTATTTT
- TRBJ2-7 TRBV7-2 - CASSFGGSHEQYF TGTGCCAGCAGCTTCGGGGGTAGCCACGAGCAGTACTTC
- TRBJ1-6 TRBV30 - CAWSGNTGNSPLHF TGTGCCTGGAGTGGCAATACAGGGAATTCACCCCTCCACTTT
TRBD1 TRBJ1-5 TRBV6-1 - CASSETGARQPQHF TGTGCCAGCAGTGAAACAGGGGCCCGGCAGCCCCAGCATTTT
TRBD1 TRBJ2-7 TRBV12-5 once CASGPTIKETGTDPYEQYF TGTGCTAGTGGTCCAACGATCAAAGAAACCGGGACAGACCCCTACGAGCAGTACTTC